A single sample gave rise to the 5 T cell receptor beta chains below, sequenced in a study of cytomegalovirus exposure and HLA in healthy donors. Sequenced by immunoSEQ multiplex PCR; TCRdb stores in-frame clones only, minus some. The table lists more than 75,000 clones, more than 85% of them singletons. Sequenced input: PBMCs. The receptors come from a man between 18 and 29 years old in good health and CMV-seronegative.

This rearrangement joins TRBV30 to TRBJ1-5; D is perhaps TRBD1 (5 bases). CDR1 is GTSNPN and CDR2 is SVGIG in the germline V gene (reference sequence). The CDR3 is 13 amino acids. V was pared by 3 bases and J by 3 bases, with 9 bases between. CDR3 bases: TGTGCCTGGAGCCGGGACTCCAATCAGCCCCAGCATTTT. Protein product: CAWSRDSNQPQHF. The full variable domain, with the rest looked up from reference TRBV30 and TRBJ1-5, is SQTIHQWPATLVQPVGSPLSLECTVEGTSNPNLYWYRQAAGRGLQLLFYSVGIGQISSEVPQNLSASRPQDRQFILSSKKLLLSDSGFYLCAWSRDSNQPQHFGDGTRLSIL.

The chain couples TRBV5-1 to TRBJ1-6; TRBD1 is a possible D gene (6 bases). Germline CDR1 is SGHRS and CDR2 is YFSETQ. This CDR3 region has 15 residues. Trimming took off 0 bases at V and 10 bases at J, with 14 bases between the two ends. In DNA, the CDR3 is TGCGCCAGCAGCTTGGCGGCAGGGGTAGAATCACCCCTCCACTTT. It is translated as CASSLAAGVESPLHF.

The CDR3 sequence is CASKGLAGQNIQYF. The DNA of the CDR3 is TGTGCCAGCAAGGGACTAGCGGGGCAAAACATTCAGTACTTC. This chain joins TRBV2 and TRBJ2-4, with 13 nucleotides matching TRBD2. The ends lost 7 bases at V and 5 bases at J; junction bases unmatched: 2. From germline, CDR1 is SNHLY and CDR2 FYNNEI. The CDR3 extends over 14 amino acids.

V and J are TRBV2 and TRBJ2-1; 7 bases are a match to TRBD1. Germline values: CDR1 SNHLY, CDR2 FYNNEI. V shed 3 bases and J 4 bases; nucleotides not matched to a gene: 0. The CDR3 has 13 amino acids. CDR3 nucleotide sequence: TGTGCCAGCAGTGAGACAGGGTACAATGAGCAGTTCTTC. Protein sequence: CASSETGYNEQFF.

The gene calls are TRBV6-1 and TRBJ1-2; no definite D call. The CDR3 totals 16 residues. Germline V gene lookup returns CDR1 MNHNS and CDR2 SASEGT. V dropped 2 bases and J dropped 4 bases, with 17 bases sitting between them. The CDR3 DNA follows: TGTGCCAGCAGTGAAATAATAAGCACCCCCACCTATGGCTACACCTTC. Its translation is CASSEIISTPTYGYTF.